This T cell receptor (beta chain) emerged from a study of blood T cells in healthy people across ages. Study conclusions and caveats: TCR beta diversity per million T cells fell roughly linearly with age. The diversity estimates, figures obtained from one million T cells, were considered underestimates.

This clonotype was found a few times. Its antigen is not known. A second PCR, run for about 6 to 12 cycles, used a sample-barcoded 5' primer plus a J-beta primer mix. All samples yielded 2.5 million or more CDR3-containing paired-end reads. TCRdb redid the calling of the 5' RACE reads with MiXCR, one entry per CDR3 protein. The data hold 600,000 to 800,000 distinct CDR3 sequences, with approximately 21% observed a single time. Per germline, CDR1 LGHNA and CDR2 YSLEER. V was shortened by 4 bases and J by 4 bases, with 13 bases between the two germline ends. The CDR3 has 15 amino acids. This receptor was taken from a man in his sixties or seventies in good health. This chain links TRBV4-3 with TRBJ1-4, with D possibly TRBD1 on 5 matching bases. Sequences were obtained from blood. As DNA, the CDR3 is TGCGCCAGCAGCCGAAGCAGGGCACTTAATGAAAAACTGTTTTTT. Its translation: CASSRSRALNEKLFF.